This TCR beta chain stems from a study of molecular identifiers for immune sequencing clone quantification. TCRdb reanalysed the PCR reads using MiXCR and keeps one entry per CDR3 protein. The table lists roughly 100,000 distinct CDR3 sequences, about 35% of them singletons. The CDR3 contains 16 residues. The trim removed 4 bases at V and 9 bases at J, leaving 11 bases unmatched. Germline V lookup: CDR1 SGHAT, CDR2 FQNNGV. The sample consisted of naive CD8+ T cells from blood, with Jurkat cell RNA spiked in. Stated subset: FACS-sorted CD8+CD4-CCR7+CD45RA+ naive T cells. The clonotype was recovered from a human donor in good health. Some libraries in this study had Jurkat cell RNA spiked in. The chain recombines TRBV11-2 with TRBJ2-1; 11 nucleotides align to TRBD2. The CDR3 nucleotides are TGTGCCAGCAGCTACTTAGCGGGAGGGCCGTTCGGTGAGCAGTTCTTC. Its protein product is CASSYLAGGPFGEQFF.